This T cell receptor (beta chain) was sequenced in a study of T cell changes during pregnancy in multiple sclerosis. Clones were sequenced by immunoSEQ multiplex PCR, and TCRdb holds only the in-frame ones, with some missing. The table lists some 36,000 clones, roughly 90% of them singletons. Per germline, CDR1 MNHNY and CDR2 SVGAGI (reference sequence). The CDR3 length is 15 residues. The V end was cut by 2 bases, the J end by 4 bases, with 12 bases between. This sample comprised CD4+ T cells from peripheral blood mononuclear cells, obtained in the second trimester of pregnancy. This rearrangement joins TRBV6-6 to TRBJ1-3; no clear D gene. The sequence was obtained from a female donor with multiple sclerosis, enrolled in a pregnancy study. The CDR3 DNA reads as TGTGCCAGCAGTTACGGGGAGAGGACGGGAAACACCATATATTTT. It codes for CASSYGERTGNTIYF.